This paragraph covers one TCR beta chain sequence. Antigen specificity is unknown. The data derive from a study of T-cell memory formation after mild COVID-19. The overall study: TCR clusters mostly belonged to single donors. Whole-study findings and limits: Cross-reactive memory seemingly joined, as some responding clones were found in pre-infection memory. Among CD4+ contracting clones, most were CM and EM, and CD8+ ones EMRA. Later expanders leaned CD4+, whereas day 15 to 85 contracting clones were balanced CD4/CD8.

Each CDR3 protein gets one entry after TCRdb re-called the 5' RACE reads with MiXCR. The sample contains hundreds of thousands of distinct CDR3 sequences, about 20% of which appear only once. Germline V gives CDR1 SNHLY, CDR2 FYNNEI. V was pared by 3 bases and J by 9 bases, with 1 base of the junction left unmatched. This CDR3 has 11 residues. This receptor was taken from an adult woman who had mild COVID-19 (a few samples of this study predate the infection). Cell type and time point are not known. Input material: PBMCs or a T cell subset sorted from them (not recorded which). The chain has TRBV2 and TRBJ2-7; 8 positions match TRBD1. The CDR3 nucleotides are TGTGCCAGCAGTGAGGGGACAGGGCAGTACTTC. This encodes CASSEGTGQYF.